Listed below are T cell receptor beta chains from one sample, sequenced in a study of T-cell reconstitution after alpha-beta-depleted transplantation in children. MiXCR was run by TCRdb on the PCR reads, yielding one entry per CDR3 protein. The sample has 230,000 or so distinct CDR3 sequences; approximately 9.9% are singletons. Sequencing used PBMCs from the stem cell graft donor, obtained from the stem cell graft. These receptors were obtained from a human donor who donated a stem cell graft to a child with SCID. CDR3s include the opening cysteine and the closing phenylalanine or tryptophan. D genes are given only for firm matches. The size entry is marked missing in some rows and otherwise reads once, few, many or a size class.

many . TRBJ1-2 TRBV7-9 TGTGCCAGCAGCTTACGGGGGGGAGCGGACTATGGCTACACCTTC CASSLRGGADYGYTF
many TRBD2 TRBJ2-3 TRBV4-1 TGCGCCAGCAGCCCCCACGGGACTAGCGGGGCCCGCACAGATACGCAGTATTTT CASSPHGTSGARTDTQYF
. TRBD1 TRBJ2-7 TRBV5-1 TGCGCCAGCAGCTCGGACAGGGCGGTTTTGAGCGAGCAGTACTTC CASSSDRAVLSEQYF
many . TRBJ2-6 TRBV5-6 TGTGCCAGCAGCTTCATTCCTGGGGCCAACGTCCTGACTTTC CASSFIPGANVLTF
many . TRBJ2-6 TRBV6-5 TGTGCCAGCAGTTACTCGACCGAGACTGGGGCCAACGTCCTGACTTTC CASSYSTETGANVLTF
many . TRBJ2-7 TRBV3-1 TGTGCCAGCAGCCAGGAGCAGGGACCATACGAGCAGTACTTC CASSQEQGPYEQYF
few TRBD2 TRBJ2-1 TRBV4-2 TGTGCCAGCAGCCAACTCGAGCGGGGGGACGAGCAGTTCTTC CASSQLERGDEQFF
many TRBD1 TRBJ2-5 TRBV6-1 TGTGCCAGCAGCCCCGGGACAGGGCCTGGAGAGACCCAGTACTTC CASSPGTGPGETQYF
many . TRBJ1-2 TRBV20-1 TGCAGTGCTAGAGACCTCCTCTTCGGTTCTTCGGGCTACACCTTC CSARDLLFGSSGYTF
many . TRBJ1-4 TRBV10-3 TGTGCCATCGCCCCGGGGCGCGTTGAAAAACTGTTTTTT CAIAPGRVEKLFF
few . TRBJ2-7 TRBV18 TGTGCCAGCTCACCACCTACTAGACAAGGGGATCGTTCCTACGAGCAGTACTTC CASSPPTRQGDRSYEQYF
many . TRBJ2-7 TRBV5-1 TGCGCCAGCAGCCCGGGACTTCTACTCTACGAGCAGTACTTC CASSPGLLLYEQYF
many TRBD2 TRBJ2-3 TRBV6-2/TRBV6-3 TGTGCCAGCACCGAAGGACTAGCGGACACAGATACGCAGTATTTT CASTEGLADTDTQYF
many . TRBJ1-2 TRBV18 TGTGCCAGCTCACCCTCGGAAGCTAACTATGGCTACACCTTC CASSPSEANYGYTF
many . TRBJ1-2 TRBV4-1 TGCGCCAGCAGCCAAGATGGGCGGTATGGCTACACCTTC CASSQDGRYGYTF
many . TRBJ1-5 TRBV20-1 TGCAGTGCTAGTAGAGGGGTTCGTCAGCCCCAGCATTTT CSASRGVRQPQHF
many . TRBJ1-2 TRBV20-1 TGCAGTGCTAGTGTCCCTTATGGCTACACCTTC CSASVPYGYTF
many . TRBJ1-6 TRBV12-3/TRBV12-4 TGTGCCAGCAGTTTAGTAGCGACCCCGGGTTCACCCCTCCACTTT CASSLVATPGSPLHF
many TRBD1 TRBJ2-7 TRBV7-2 TGTGCCAGCAGCCGACAGGGTACAAACTCCTACGAGCAGTACTTC CASSRQGTNSYEQYF
. . TRBJ2-7 TRBV5-1 TGCGCCAGCAGCCCAGCAGGGGTCGTGGACGAGCAGTCCTTC CASSPAGVVDEQSF
many . TRBJ2-7 TRBV10-3 TGTGCCATCAGTGTCGAACGGGGAACCTACGAGCAGTACTTC CAISVERGTYEQYF
many TRBD2 TRBJ2-3 TRBV5-1 TGCGCCAGCAGCATCGGACTAGCGGAGAGCACAGATACGCAGTATTTT CASSIGLAESTDTQYF
many . TRBJ2-7 TRBV10-3 TGTGCCATCAGTCGACAGGTCGCAGATAACGAGCAGTACTTC CAISRQVADNEQYF
many . TRBJ2-3 TRBV20-1 TGCAGTGCTAGTCCCAGCGGTTTCACAGATACGCAGTATTTT CSASPSGFTDTQYF
. . TRBJ2-7 TRBV4-1 TGCGCCAGCAGCCAAGGCACAGCCCACTACGAGCAGTACTTC CASSQGTAHYEQYF
many . TRBJ2-7 TRBV6-1 TGTGCCAGCAGTGAGACCGCGGAGAGCTCCTACGAGCAGTACTTC CASSETAESSYEQYF
many TRBD1 TRBJ1-2 TRBV29-1 TGCAGCGTTGGAGGGGACAGGGACTATGGCTACACCTTC CSVGGDRDYGYTF
many . TRBJ2-3 TRBV5-6 TGTGCCAGCAGCTTGGGATCCGACAGCACAGATACGCAGTATTTT CASSLGSDSTDTQYF
. . TRBJ2-5 TRBV18 TGTGCCAGCTCACCCTCCCCCAGGGCTCAAGAGACCCAGTACTTC CASSPSPRAQETQYF
many . TRBJ2-1 TRBV5-1 TGCGCCAGCAGCTTGTCAAGGTTAGGGACCTACAATGAGCAGTTCTTC CASSLSRLGTYNEQFF
. . TRBJ1-2 TRBV5-1 TGCGCCAGCAGAAAAACAGGGACCGTTAACTATGGCTACACCTTC CASRKTGTVNYGYTF
many . TRBJ1-2 TRBV20-1 TGCAGTGCTAGGAAGAGTGATGGGGGTAACTATGGCTACACCTTC CSARKSDGGNYGYTF
. . TRBJ2-5 TRBV18 TGTGCCAGCTCAACTCAAGCCCCAGAGACCCAGTACTTC CASSTQAPETQYF
many . TRBJ1-2 TRBV28 TGTGCCAGCAGTTTAAAAAGCTATGGCTACACCTTC CASSLKSYGYTF
many . TRBJ1-2 TRBV5-1 TGCGCCAGCAGCTTGGCCAACAGGGAGGGCTATGGCTACACCTTC CASSLANREGYGYTF
many TRBD1 TRBJ2-5 TRBV12-3/TRBV12-4 TGTGCCAGCAGCTTCACAGGGGGCGAGACCCAGTACTTC CASSFTGGETQYF
many TRBD2 TRBJ2-5 TRBV4-1 TGCGCCAGCAGCTTCGGACTAGCGGGGGCCGAGACCCAGTACTTC CASSFGLAGAETQYF
many . TRBJ2-1 TRBV11-2 TGTGCCAGCAGCAACGGACGGTACAATGAGCAGTTCTTC CASSNGRYNEQFF
many . TRBJ1-5 TRBV10-3 TGTGCCATCAGTGAGTCTGGACCGAGAAATCAGCCCCAGCATTTT CAISESGPRNQPQHF
. TRBD1 TRBJ2-7 TRBV12-3/TRBV12-4 TGTGCCAGCAGGGGGACAGGGGGAGGTTACGAGCAGTACTTC CASRGTGGGYEQYF
many . TRBJ2-1 TRBV9 TGTGCCAGCAGCGTAAGAGGAACCTCCTACAATGAGCAGTTCTTC CASSVRGTSYNEQFF
many . TRBJ2-5 TRBV5-1 TGCGCCAGCAGCTTGTCACCAGCAGAAGAGACCCAGTACTTC CASSLSPAEETQYF
many . TRBJ1-2 TRBV5-1 TGCGCCAGCAGAAGAGAGCCCAACTATGGCTACACCTTC CASRREPNYGYTF
. . TRBJ2-2 TRBV5-5 TGTGCCAGCAGCTCCCCCGGTCGGGACACCGGGGAGCTGTTTTTT CASSSPGRDTGELFF
many TRBD1 TRBJ2-4 TRBV20-1 TGCAGTGCCCGAGGGGGCAGGAACATTCAGTACTTC CSARGGRNIQYF
many . TRBJ2-7 TRBV7-9 TGTGCCAGCAGCTTCGGGCCGAGGAGCTACGAGCAGTACTTC CASSFGPRSYEQYF